This T cell receptor beta chain was observed in a study of T-cell reconstitution after alpha-beta-depleted transplantation in children. The table lists this clonotype with a few counts. Its antigen is as yet unknown. CDR3 length: 16 residues. Germline CDR1 reads LGHNA; CDR2 reads YNFKEQ. V lost 0 bases and J 5 bases, leaving 15 bases between the germline ends. The library targeted TCRbeta and was prepared with unique molecular identifiers. MiXCR, run by TCRdb on the PCR reads, gives a single entry per CDR3 protein. The profile shows about 580,000 distinct CDR3 sequences, about 21% of them singletons. Findings and limits, study-wide: Several hundred expanded graft clones reportedly supplied alpha-beta T cells about two months after transplant. A year had passed since transplant, and T-cell counts and diversity by then came mostly from newly produced T cells.

This TCR came from a boy under three years old who had a stem cell transplant for acute myeloid leukemia, so the T cells may come from the graft donor. Sequencing used PBMCs, mostly from graft donor cells, obtained 360 days after TCRalphabeta/CD19-depleted stem cell transplant. The V and J genes are TRBV4-2 and TRBJ2-3; D remains unclear. CDR3 residues: CASSQEGSRWIDTQYF. For the CDR3, the DNA is TGTGCCAGCAGCCAAGAAGGGTCGCGGTGGATAGATACGCAGTATTTT.